One sample yielded the 3 T cell receptor beta chains listed below, sequenced in a study of blood T cell repertoires in COVID-19. Sequenced by immunoSEQ multiplex PCR; TCRdb stores in-frame clones only, minus some. The repertoire consists of about 360,000 clones, with more than 70% occurring once and the leading ten covering just under 3%. The sample was peripheral blood. These receptors were obtained from a man between 25 and 39 years old with active or convalescent COVID-19.

The rearrangement joins TRBV14 to TRBJ1-2; D is undetermined. CDR1 and CDR2 from the germline V gene are SGHDN and FVKESK. Trimming cost V 0 bases and J 2 bases, with 7 bases left between them. CDR3 length: 14 amino acids. As DNA, the CDR3 is TGTGCCAGCAGCCAAGATCCGGGGAACTATGGCTACACCTTC. It codes for CASSQDPGNYGYTF. Using reference TRBV14 and TRBJ1-2 for the parts outside the CDR3, the full variable domain is EAGVTQFPSHSVIEKGQTVTLRCDPISGHDNLYWYRRVMGKEIKFLLHFVKESKQDESGMPNNRFLAERTGGTYSTLKVQPAELEDSGVYFCASSQDPGNYGYTFGSGTRLTVV.

The V gene is TRBV27, the J gene TRBJ2-1, with a weak D call TRBD2 (5 bases). CDR1 MNHEY and CDR2 SMNVEV come from the germline V gene (reference sequence). The V gene lost 6 bases and the J gene lost 2 bases, with 8 bases spanning the gap. This CDR3 has 13 amino acids. In DNA, the CDR3 is TGTGCCAGCAGCCCCGGGGCCTACAATGAGCAGTTCTTC. Its protein product is CASSPGAYNEQFF.

The table lists this clone with a count of one. The chain couples TRBV6-5 to TRBJ1-2; D is unresolved. V lost 0 bases, J lost 5 bases, and 13 bases lay in between. CDR3 size: 15 residues. Germline V gives CDR1 MNHEY, CDR2 SVGAGI. DNA of the CDR3: TGTGCCAGCAGTTACTCGTCCACCGTGCTATATGGCTACACCTTC. It translates to CASSYSSTVLYGYTF.